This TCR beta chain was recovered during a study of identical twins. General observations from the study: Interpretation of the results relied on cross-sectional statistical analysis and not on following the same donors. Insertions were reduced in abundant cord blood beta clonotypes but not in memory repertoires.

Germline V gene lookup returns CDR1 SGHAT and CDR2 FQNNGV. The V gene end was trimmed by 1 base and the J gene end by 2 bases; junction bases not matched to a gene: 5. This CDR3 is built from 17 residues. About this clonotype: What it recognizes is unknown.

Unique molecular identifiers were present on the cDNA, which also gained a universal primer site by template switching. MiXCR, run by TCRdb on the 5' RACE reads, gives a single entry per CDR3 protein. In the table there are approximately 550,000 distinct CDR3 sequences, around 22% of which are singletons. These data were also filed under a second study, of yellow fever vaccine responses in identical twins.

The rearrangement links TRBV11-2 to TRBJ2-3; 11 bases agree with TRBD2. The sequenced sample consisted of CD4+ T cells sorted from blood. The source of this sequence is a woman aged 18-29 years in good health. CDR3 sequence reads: CASSLGRTSGSTDTQYF. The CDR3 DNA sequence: TGTGCCAGCAGCTTAGGCCGGACTAGCGGGTCCACAGATACGCAGTATTTT.